The 15 T cell receptor beta chains presented below share a single source sample, sequenced in a study of Graves' ophthalmopathy and Graves' hyperthyroidism (dated by TCRdb to the late 2010s). Sequencing was carried out with an Illumina HiSeq 2000. For repertoire sequencing, the TCR beta CDR3 regions were amplified from RNA transcripts. A first-round RT-PCR used HTBI primers with the Qiagen OneStep RT-PCR kit, followed by a second-round multiplex PCR, size selection and purification. TCRdb trimmed the raw reads at Q25, called clones with MiXCR and kept productive beta chains. Each CDR3 protein gets just one entry, which takes the most common genes and DNA from the rows behind it. The sample profile shows hundreds of thousands of distinct CDR3 sequences; around 50% of them were found once. The ten largest clones take up around half of the sample. Sequencing was carried out using peripheral blood. Receptors were obtained from an adult man with Graves' ophthalmopathy.

The rearrangement joins TRBV7-8 to TRBJ1-2; D remains ambiguous. Germline CDR1 reads SGHVS; CDR2 reads FQNEAQ. V lost 6 bases, J lost 4 bases, and 18 bases lay in between. The CDR3 covers 15 residues. CDR3 amino acids: CASSEALRQVYGYTF. DNA for the CDR3: TGTGCCAGCAGTGAAGCGCTTCGGCAGGTCTATGGCTACACCTTC.

This chain links TRBV5-1 with TRBJ2-2; D gene uncertain. CDR1 SGHRS and CDR2 YFSETQ come from the germline V gene. V was clipped by 5 bases and J by 0 bases, with 11 bases between them. The CDR3 loop spans 15 amino acids. Written as DNA, the CDR3 is TGCGCCAGCAGAAGGCAGTATTCGAACACCGGGGAGCTGTTTTTT. Residues: CASRRQYSNTGELFF. Full variable domain (missing parts from reference TRBV5-1 and TRBJ2-2): KAGVTQTPRYLIKTRGQQVTLSCSPISGHRSVSWYQQTPGQGLQFLFEYFSETQRNKGNFPGRFSGRQFSNSRSEMNVSTLELGDSALYLCASRRQYSNTGELFFGEGSRLTVL.

Only a few counts were recorded for this clonotype. The chain combines TRBV9 with TRBJ2-5; tentatively, D is TRBD2 (6 bases). This CDR3 contains 14 residues. Trimming pared 0 bases from V and 7 bases from J, leaving 13 bases between. Germline CDR1 is SGDLS and CDR2 is YYNGEE. The chain's CDR3 is CASSVGLGEVTQYF. CDR3 coding DNA: TGTGCCAGCAGCGTAGGGTTGGGGGAGGTGACCCAGTACTTC.

As regards this clonotype: The junction differs from germline at one of its ends, possibly a read error. The CDR3 coding sequence is TGTGCCAGCAGTGACCACCGGTTAACCTACGAGCAGTACTTC. This translates into CASSDHRLTYEQYF. The gene calls are TRBV10-3 and TRBJ2-7; D is uncertain. The germline V gene encodes CDR1 ENHRY and CDR2 SYGVKD. This CDR3 region has 14 residues.

This clonotype appeared a few times. The chain is built from TRBV7-3 and TRBJ2-7; tentative D call: TRBD2 (5 bases). The CDR3 runs 14 residues. V was shortened by 0 bases and J by 2 bases, with 8 bases between the two germline ends. CDR1 is SGHTA, CDR2 FQGTGA, per germline. CDR3 coding DNA: TGTGCCAGCAGCTTAACGCCGGGAACCTACGAGCAGTACTTC. It yields the protein CASSLTPGTYEQYF.

The V gene is TRBV7-2, the J gene TRBJ1-6; D unresolved. This CDR3 contains 14 residues. In germline, CDR1 is SGHTA, CDR2 FQGNSA. V was trimmed by 2 bases and J by 8 bases, leaving 10 bases between them. CDR3 DNA: TGTGCCAGCAGCTTAATACCCCCAGATTCACCCCTCCACTTT. Protein: CASSLIPPDSPLHF.

J is TRBJ2-5 and V is TRBV2; either TRBD1 or TRBD2 may supply D (5 bases each). V gave up 6 bases and J gave up 7 bases, with 15 bases separating them. Germline V gene lookup returns CDR1 SNHLY and CDR2 FYNNEI. The CDR3 totals 13 residues. The CDR3, as DNA: TGTGCCAGCAGCTTTGGGACGGGACGGACCCAGTACTTC. Protein product: CASSFGTGRTQYF.

The gene calls are TRBV20-1 and TRBJ1-2; D gene uncertain. V was shortened by 0 bases and J by 6 bases, with 14 bases between the two germline ends. Germline CDR1 reads DFQATT; CDR2 reads SNEGSKA (reference sequence). The CDR3 has 14 amino acids. The CDR3 loop reads CSARDGQGYHGYTF. The CDR3, as DNA: TGCAGTGCTAGAGATGGTCAAGGGTACCATGGCTACACCTTC.

This clonotype was counted between two and nine times. V usage is TRBV7-9 and J usage is TRBJ1-2; 8 nucleotides match TRBD1. The CDR3 has 15 residues. J gave up 8 bases and V 1 base, and 9 bases lay outside the gene matches. Germline V gene lookup returns CDR1 SEHNR and CDR2 FQNEAQ (reference sequence). CDR3 coding DNA: TGTGCCAGCAGCTTAGTGAGGCAGGGGGCGCTCGGCTACACCTTC. Translated, it gives CASSLVRQGALGYTF.

The V call is TRBV9, the J call TRBJ1-5, with D possibly TRBD1 on 5 matching bases. The CDR3 has 15 residues. From germline, CDR1 is SGDLS and CDR2 YYNGEE. The V gene lost 0 bases and the J gene lost 10 bases, with 17 bases spanning the gap. The CDR3 loop is CASSVDGAANAPQHF. The CDR3 coding sequence is TGTGCCAGCAGCGTAGATGGGGCAGCAAACGCACCCCAGCATTTT.

In its sample, this clonotype was seen a few times. The chain links TRBV24-1 to TRBJ2-7, with D perhaps TRBD1 (5 bases). The CDR3 covers 13 residues. Trimming pared 0 bases from V and 3 bases from J, leaving 5 bases between. Per germline, CDR1 KGHDR and CDR2 SFDVKD. CDR3 coding DNA: TGTGCCACCAGTGATTTGCAGGGCTACGAGCAGTACTTC. Encoded protein: CATSDLQGYEQYF.

Only a few counts were recorded for this clonotype. CDR3: CASSEGHPGVTEAFF. CDR3 nucleotides: TGCGCCAGCAGTGAGGGACATCCGGGTGTCACTGAAGCTTTCTTT. The chain is built from TRBV10-2 and TRBJ1-1, with a possible D match to TRBD1 (5 bases). The V and J ends lost 2 bases and 4 bases respectively, with 14 bases between them. CDR1 and CDR2 from the germline V gene are WSHSY and SAAADI. The CDR3 has 15 residues.

This clonotype was recorded once. The V and J genes are TRBV7-2 and TRBJ2-7; D possibly uses TRBD1 or TRBD2 (5 bases each). V was clipped by 2 bases and J by 6 bases, with 8 bases between them. The germline CDR1 and CDR2 sequences are SGHTA and FQGNSA. The CDR3 is made up of 12 amino acids. CDR3 loop: CASSLPGPEQYF. The CDR3 DNA sequence: TGTGCCAGCAGCTTACCGGGACCCGAGCAGTACTTC.

The genes are TRBV25-1 and TRBJ1-2, with 7 positions matching TRBD1. The CDR3 runs 15 residues. Per germline, CDR1 MGHDK and CDR2 SYGVNS. The trim removed 6 bases at V and 2 bases at J, leaving 9 bases unmatched. The CDR3 sequence is CASSPPTGINYGYTF. Written as DNA, the CDR3 is TGTGCCAGCAGCCCCCCGACAGGGATCAACTATGGCTACACCTTC.

The rearrangement uses TRBV12-3 or TRBV12-4 and TRBJ1-1, with D unclear. The V and J ends lost 5 bases and 4 bases respectively, with 14 bases between them. CDR3 length equals 14 residues. CDR3 region: CASSAFSMSTEAFF. The CDR3 nucleotides are TGTGCCAGCAGTGCGTTTTCCATGAGCACTGAAGCTTTCTTT.